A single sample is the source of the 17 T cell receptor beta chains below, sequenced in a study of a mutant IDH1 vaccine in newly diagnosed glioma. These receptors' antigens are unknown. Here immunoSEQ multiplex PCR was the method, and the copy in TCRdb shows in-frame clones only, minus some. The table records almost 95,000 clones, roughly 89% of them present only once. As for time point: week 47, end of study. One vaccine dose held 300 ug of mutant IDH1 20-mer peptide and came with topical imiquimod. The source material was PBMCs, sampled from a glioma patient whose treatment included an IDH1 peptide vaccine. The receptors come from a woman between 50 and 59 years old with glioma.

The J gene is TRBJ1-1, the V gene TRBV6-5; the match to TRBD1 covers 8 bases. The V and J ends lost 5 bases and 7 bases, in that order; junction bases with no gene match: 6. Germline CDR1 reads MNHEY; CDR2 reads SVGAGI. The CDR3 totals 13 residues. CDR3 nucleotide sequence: TGTGCCAGCAGTAACGGGGGGACAGGTGAAGCTTTCTTT. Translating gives CASSNGGTGEAFF.

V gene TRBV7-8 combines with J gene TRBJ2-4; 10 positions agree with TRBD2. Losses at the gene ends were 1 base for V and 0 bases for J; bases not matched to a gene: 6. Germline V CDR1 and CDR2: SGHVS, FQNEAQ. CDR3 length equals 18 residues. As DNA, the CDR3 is TGTGCCAGCAGCTTAGGGGTAGCGGGAGGACTAGCCAAAAACATTCAGTACTTC. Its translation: CASSLGVAGGLAKNIQYF. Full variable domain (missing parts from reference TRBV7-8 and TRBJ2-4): GAGVSQSPRYKVAKRGQDVALRCDPISGHVSLFWYQQALGQGPEFLTYFQNEAQLDKSGLPSDRFFAERPEGSVSTLKIQRTQQEDSAVYLCASSLGVAGGLAKNIQYFGAGTRLSVL.

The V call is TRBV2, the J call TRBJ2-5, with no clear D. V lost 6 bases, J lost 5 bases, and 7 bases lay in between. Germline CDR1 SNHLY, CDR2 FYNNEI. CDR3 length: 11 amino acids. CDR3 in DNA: TGTGCCAGCAGCCGTCGGGAGACCCAGTACTTC. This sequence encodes CASSRRETQYF.

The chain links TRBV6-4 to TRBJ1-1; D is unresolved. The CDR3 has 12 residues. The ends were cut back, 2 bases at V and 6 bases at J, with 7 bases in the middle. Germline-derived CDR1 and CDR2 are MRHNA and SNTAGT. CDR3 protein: CASSDRVPEAFF. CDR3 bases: TGTGCCAGCAGTGACAGGGTTCCTGAAGCTTTCTTT.

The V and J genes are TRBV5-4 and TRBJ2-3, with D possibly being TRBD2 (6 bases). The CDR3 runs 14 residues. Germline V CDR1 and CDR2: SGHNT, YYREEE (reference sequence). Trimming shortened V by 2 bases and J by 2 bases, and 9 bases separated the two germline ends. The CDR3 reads CASSFREYTDTQYF. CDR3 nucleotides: TGTGCCAGCAGCTTCCGGGAGTACACAGATACGCAGTATTTT.

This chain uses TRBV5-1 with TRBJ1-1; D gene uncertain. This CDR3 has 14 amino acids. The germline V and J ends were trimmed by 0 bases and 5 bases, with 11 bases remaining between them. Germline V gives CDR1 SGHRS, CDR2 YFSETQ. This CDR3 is CASSLGGEGTEAFF. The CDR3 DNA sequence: TGCGCCAGCAGCTTGGGGGGAGAAGGAACTGAAGCTTTCTTT.

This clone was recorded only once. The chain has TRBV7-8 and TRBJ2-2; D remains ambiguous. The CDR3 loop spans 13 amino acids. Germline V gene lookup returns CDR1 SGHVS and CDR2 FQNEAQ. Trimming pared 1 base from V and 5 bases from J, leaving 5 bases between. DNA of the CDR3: TGTGCCAGCAGCTTAGGAAGGACCGGGGAGCTGTTTTTT. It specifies CASSLGRTGELFF.

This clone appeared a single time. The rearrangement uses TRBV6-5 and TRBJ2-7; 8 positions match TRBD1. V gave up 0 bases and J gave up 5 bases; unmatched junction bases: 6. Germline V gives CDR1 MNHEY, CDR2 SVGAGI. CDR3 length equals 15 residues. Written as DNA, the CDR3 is TGTGCCAGCAGTTACTCGTCGGCAGGGGGCGACGAGCAGTACTTC. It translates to CASSYSSAGGDEQYF.

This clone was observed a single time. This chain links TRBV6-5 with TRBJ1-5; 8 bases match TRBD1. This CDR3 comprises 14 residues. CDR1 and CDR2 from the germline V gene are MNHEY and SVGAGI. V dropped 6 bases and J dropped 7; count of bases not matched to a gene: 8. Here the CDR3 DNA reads TGTGCCAGCAGGACAGGGGTATCGGGGCAGCCCCAGCATTTT. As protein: CASRTGVSGQPQHF.

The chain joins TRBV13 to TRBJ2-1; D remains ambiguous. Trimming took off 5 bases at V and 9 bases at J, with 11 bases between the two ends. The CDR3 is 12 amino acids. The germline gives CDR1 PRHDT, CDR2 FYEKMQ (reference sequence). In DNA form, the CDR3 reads TGTGCCAGCAGCCGTCCGTTGGGTGAGCAGTTCTTC. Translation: CASSRPLGEQFF. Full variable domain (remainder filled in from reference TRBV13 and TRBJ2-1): AAGVIQSPRHLIKEKRETATLKCYPIPRHDTVYWYQQGPGQDPQFLISFYEKMQSDKGSIPDRFSAQQFSDYHSELNMSSLELGDSALYFCASSRPLGEQFFGPGTRLTVL.

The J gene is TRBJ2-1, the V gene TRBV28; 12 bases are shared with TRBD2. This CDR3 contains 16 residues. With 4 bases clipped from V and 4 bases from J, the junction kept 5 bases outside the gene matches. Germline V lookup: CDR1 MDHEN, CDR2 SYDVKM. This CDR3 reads CASSSGGLAGYNEQFF. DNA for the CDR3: TGTGCCAGCAGTTCAGGCGGACTAGCGGGGTACAATGAGCAGTTCTTC.

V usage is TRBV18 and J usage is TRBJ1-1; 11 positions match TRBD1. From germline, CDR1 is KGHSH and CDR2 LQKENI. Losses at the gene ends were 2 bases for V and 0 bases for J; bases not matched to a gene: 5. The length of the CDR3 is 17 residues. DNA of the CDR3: TGTGCCAGCTCACCAGGACAGGGGGCCGACCTGAACACTGAAGCTTTCTTT. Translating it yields CASSPGQGADLNTEAFF.

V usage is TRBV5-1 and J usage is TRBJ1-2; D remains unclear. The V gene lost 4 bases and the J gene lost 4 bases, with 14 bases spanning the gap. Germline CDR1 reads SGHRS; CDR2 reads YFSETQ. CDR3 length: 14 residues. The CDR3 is CASSLRDQSYGYTF. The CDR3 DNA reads TGCGCCAGCAGCCTCCGAGACCAGAGCTATGGCTACACCTTC.

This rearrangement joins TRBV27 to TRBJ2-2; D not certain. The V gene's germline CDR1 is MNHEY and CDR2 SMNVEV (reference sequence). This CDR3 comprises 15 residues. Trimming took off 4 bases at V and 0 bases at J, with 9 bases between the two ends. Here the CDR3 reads CASSYYRTNTGELFF. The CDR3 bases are TGTGCCAGCAGTTATTACAGAACGAACACCGGGGAGCTGTTTTTT.

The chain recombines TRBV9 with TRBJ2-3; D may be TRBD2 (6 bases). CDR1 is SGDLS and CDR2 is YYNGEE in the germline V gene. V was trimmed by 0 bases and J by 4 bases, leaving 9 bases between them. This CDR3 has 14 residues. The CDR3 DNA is TGTGCCAGCAGCGTAGCCGGGAGCGCAGATACGCAGTATTTT. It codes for CASSVAGSADTQYF. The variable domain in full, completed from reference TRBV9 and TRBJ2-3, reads DSGVTQTPKHLITATGQRVTLRCSPRSGDLSVYWYQQSLDQGLQFLIQYYNGEERAKGNILERFSAQQFPDLHSELNLSSLELGDSALYFCASSVAGSADTQYFGPGTRLTVL.

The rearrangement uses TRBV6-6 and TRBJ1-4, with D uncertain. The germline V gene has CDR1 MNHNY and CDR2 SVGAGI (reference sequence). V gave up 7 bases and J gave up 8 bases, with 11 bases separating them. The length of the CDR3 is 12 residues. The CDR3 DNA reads TGTGCCAGCATGGATTTTCGAGAAAAACTGTTTTTT. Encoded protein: CASMDFREKLFF.

The CDR3 sequence is CASRSMSGANVLTF. Written as DNA, the CDR3 is TGTGCCAGCAGGAGCATGTCCGGGGCCAACGTCCTGACTTTC. The chain has TRBV27 and TRBJ2-6; the D is unclear. The germline V gene encodes CDR1 MNHEY and CDR2 SMNVEV (reference sequence). V lost 6 bases and J lost 4, with 10 bases in between. The CDR3 length is 14 residues.